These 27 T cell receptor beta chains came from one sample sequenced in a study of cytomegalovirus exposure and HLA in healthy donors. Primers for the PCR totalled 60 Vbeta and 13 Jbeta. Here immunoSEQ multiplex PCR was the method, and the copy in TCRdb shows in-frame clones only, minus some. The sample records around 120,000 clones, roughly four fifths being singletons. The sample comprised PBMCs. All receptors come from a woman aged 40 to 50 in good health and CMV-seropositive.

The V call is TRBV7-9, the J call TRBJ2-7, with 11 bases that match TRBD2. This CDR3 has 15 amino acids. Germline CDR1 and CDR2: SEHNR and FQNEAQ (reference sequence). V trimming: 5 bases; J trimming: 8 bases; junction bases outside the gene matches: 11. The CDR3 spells CASSISGTSGRQQYF. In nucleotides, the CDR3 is TGTGCCAGCAGCATCTCTGGGACTAGCGGTAGGCAGCAGTACTTC. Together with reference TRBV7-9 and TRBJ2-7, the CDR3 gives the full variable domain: DTGVSQNPRHKITKRGQNVTFRCDPISEHNRLYWYRQTLGQGPEFLTYFQNEAQLEKSRLLSDRFSAERPKGSFSTLEIQRTEQGDSAMYLCASSISGTSGRQQYFGPGTRLTVT.

CDR3 in amino acids: CATQGALPSNTGELFF. For the CDR3, the DNA is TGTGCCACCCAGGGGGCCCTACCGTCGAACACCGGGGAGCTGTTTTTT. This chain connects TRBV2 to TRBJ2-2; 8 bases match TRBD1. This CDR3 comprises 16 residues. In germline, CDR1 is SNHLY, CDR2 FYNNEI. Germline trimming cut 10 bases from V and 0 bases from J; bases unmatched to any gene: 10.

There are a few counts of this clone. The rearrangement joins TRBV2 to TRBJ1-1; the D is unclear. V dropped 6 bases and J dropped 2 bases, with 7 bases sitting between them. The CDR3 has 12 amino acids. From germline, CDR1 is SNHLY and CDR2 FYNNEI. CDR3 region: CASRRANTEAFF. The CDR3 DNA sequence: TGTGCCAGCAGAAGAGCAAACACTGAAGCTTTCTTT.

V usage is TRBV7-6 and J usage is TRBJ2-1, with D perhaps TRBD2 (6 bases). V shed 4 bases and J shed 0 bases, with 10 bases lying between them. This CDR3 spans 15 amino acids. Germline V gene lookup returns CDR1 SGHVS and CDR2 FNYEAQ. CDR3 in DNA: TGTGCCAGCAGCTCATCGACTAGCTCCTACAATGAGCAGTTCTTC. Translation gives CASSSSTSSYNEQFF.

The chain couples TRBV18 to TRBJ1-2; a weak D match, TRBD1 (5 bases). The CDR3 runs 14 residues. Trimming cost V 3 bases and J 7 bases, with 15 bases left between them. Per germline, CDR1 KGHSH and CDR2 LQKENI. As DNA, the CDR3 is TGTGCCAGCTCACCGATCGACAGCAAGGGTGGCTACACCTTC. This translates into CASSPIDSKGGYTF.

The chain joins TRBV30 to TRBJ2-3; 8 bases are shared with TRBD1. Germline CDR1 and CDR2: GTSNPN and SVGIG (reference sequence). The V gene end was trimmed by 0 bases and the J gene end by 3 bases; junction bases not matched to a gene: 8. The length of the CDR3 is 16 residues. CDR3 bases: TGTGCCTGGAGTGTTCGGTCAGGGGGCGCGACAGATACGCAGTATTTT. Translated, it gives CAWSVRSGGATDTQYF.

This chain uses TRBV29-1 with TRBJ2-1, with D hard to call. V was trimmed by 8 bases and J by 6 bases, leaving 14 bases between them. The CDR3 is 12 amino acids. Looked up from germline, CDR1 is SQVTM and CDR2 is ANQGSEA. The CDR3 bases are TGCAGCCTTGGCCATCGAGTCAATGAGCAGTTCTTC. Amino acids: CSLGHRVNEQFF.

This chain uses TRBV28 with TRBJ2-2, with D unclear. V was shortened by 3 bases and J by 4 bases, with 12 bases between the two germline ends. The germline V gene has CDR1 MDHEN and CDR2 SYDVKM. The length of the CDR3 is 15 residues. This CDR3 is CASSFAGVVTGELFF. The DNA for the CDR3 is TGTGCCAGCAGTTTTGCCGGAGTGGTCACCGGGGAGCTGTTTTTT.

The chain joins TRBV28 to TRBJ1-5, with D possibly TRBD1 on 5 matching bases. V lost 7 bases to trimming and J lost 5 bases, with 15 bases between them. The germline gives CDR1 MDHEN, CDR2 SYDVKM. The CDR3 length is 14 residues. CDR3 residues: CASTPAGQHQPQHF. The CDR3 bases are TGTGCCAGCACCCCTGCGGGGCAGCATCAGCCCCAGCATTTT.

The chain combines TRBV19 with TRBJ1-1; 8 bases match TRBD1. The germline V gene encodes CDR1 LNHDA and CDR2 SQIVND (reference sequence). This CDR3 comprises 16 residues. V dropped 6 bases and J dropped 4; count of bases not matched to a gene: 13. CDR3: CASRVGFGQGVTEAFF. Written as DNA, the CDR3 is TGTGCCAGTAGAGTAGGATTCGGACAGGGCGTCACTGAAGCTTTCTTT.

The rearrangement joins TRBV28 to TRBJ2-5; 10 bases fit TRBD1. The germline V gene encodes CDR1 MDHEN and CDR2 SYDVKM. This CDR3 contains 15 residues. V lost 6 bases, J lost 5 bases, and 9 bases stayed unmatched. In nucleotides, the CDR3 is TGTGCCAGCAGCCTGGGACAGGGGTTTGGGGAGACCCAGTACTTC. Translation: CASSLGQGFGETQYF.

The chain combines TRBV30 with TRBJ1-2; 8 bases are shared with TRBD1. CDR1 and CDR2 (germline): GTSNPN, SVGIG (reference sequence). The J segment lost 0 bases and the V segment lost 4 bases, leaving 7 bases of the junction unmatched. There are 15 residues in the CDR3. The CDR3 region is CAWIFDRGPNYGYTF. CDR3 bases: TGTGCCTGGATTTTTGACAGGGGCCCTAACTATGGCTACACCTTC.

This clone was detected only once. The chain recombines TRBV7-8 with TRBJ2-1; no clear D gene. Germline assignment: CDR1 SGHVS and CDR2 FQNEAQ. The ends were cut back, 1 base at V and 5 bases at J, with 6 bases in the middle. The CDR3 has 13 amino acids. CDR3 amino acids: CASSLGQDNEQFF. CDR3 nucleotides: TGTGCCAGCAGCTTAGGGCAGGACAATGAGCAGTTCTTC.

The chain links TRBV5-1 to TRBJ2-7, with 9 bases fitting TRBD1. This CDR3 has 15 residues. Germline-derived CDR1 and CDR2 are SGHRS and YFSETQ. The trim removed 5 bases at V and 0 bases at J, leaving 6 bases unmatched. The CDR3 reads CASRYRQGGSYEQYF. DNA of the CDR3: TGCGCCAGCAGATATCGACAGGGGGGCTCCTACGAGCAGTACTTC.

CDR3 region: CASSLLGGVSDTQYF. CDR3 bases: TGTGCCAGCAGTCTGTTGGGGGGAGTGTCAGATACGCAGTATTTT. The chain is built from TRBV28 and TRBJ2-3; TRBD2 is a possible D gene (6 bases). This CDR3 region has 15 residues. The germline V and J ends were trimmed by 5 bases and 4 bases, with 16 bases remaining between them. In germline, CDR1 is MDHEN, CDR2 SYDVKM.

CDR3 sequence (DNA): TGCGCCAGCAGCTTCGGACTAGCGGGAGAGAACAACGAGCAGTACTTC. It yields the protein CASSFGLAGENNEQYF. This sequence joins TRBV5-1 and TRBJ2-7; 13 nucleotides align to TRBD2. CDR1 SGHRS and CDR2 YFSETQ come from the germline V gene. The CDR3 length is 16 residues. Trimming took 2 bases from V and 5 from J; bases not matched to a gene: 7.

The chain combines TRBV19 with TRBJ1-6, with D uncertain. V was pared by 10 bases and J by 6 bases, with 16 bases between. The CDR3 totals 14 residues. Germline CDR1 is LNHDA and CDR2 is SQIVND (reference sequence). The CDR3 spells CATSRRSSNSPLHF. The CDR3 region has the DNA TGTGCCACCAGCCGGCGGTCAAGTAATTCACCCCTCCACTTT.

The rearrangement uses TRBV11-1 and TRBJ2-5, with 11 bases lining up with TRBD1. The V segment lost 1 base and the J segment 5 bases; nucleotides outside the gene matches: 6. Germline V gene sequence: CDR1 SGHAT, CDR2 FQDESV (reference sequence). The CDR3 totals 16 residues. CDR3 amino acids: CASSLGGQGVAETQYF. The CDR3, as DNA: TGTGCCAGCAGCTTAGGGGGACAGGGGGTAGCCGAGACCCAGTACTTC.

CDR3 sequence: CATSRVGQGNYGYTF. The CDR3 DNA reads TGTGCCACCAGCAGAGTGGGACAGGGGAACTATGGCTACACCTTC. The rearrangement uses TRBV15 and TRBJ1-2; 10 bases line up with TRBD1. The CDR3 runs to 15 residues. Losses at the gene ends were 1 base for V and 2 bases for J; bases not matched to a gene: 1. Germline CDR1 reads LNHNV; CDR2 reads YYDKDF (reference sequence).

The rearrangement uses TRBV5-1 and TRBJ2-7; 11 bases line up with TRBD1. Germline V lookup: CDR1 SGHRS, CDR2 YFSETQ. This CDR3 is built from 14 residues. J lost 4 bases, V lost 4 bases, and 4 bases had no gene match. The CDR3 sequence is CASSGTGGFYEQYF. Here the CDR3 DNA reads TGCGCCAGCAGCGGGACAGGGGGTTTTTACGAGCAGTACTTC.

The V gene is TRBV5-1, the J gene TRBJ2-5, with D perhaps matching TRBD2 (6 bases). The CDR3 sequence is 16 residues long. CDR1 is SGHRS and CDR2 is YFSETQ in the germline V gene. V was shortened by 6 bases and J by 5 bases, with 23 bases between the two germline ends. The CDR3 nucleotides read TGCGCCAGCACCTTTACCGGGACCTCAGGAGGGGAGACCCAGTACTTC. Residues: CASTFTGTSGGETQYF.

The CDR3 protein is CSVVDSPNPFYGYTF. The CDR3 nucleotides are TGCAGCGTTGTTGACAGCCCTAACCCCTTCTATGGCTACACCTTC. The chain carries TRBV29-1 and TRBJ1-2, with D possibly TRBD1 on 5 matching bases. Germline V gene lookup returns CDR1 SQVTM and CDR2 ANQGSEA. V gave up 4 bases and J gave up 4 bases, with 19 bases separating them. This CDR3 is built from 15 residues.

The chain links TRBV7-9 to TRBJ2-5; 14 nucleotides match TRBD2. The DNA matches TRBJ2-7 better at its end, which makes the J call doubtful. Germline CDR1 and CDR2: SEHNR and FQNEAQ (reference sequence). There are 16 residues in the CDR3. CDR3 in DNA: TGTGCCAGCAGCACCGTGACTAGCGGGAGGGTTTACGAGCAGTACTTC. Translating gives CASSTVTSGRVYEQYF.

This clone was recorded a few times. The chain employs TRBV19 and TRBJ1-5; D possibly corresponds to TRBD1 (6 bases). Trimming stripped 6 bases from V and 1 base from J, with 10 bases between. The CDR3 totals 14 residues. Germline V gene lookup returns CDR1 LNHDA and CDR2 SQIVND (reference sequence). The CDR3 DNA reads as TGTGCCAGTAGCAAGGACAGAAGCAATCAGCCCCAGCATTTT. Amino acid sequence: CASSKDRSNQPQHF.

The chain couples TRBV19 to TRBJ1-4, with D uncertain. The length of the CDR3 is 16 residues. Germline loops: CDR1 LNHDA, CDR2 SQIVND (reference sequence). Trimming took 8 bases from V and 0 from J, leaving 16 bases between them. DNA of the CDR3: TGTGCCAGTGGCGTACAGTTGTTTGCAACTAATGAAAAACTGTTTTTT. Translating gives CASGVQLFATNEKLFF.

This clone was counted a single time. The CDR3 DNA reads TGTGCCAGCAGCCCACCCCGGGACAGGAGAACCCAAGAGACCCAGTACTTC. It translates to CASSPPRDRRTQETQYF. The V call is TRBV7-6, the J call TRBJ2-5; 8 nucleotides agree with TRBD1. J gave up 1 base and V 5 bases, and 12 bases lay outside the gene matches. Germline V gives CDR1 SGHVS, CDR2 FNYEAQ. The CDR3 has 17 amino acids.

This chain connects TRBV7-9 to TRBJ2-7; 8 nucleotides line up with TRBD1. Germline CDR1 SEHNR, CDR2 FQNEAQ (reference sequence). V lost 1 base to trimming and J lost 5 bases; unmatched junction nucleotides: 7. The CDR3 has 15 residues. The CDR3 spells CASSLGQGAQNEQYF. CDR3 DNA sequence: TGTGCCAGCAGCTTAGGGCAGGGGGCGCAGAACGAGCAGTACTTC.